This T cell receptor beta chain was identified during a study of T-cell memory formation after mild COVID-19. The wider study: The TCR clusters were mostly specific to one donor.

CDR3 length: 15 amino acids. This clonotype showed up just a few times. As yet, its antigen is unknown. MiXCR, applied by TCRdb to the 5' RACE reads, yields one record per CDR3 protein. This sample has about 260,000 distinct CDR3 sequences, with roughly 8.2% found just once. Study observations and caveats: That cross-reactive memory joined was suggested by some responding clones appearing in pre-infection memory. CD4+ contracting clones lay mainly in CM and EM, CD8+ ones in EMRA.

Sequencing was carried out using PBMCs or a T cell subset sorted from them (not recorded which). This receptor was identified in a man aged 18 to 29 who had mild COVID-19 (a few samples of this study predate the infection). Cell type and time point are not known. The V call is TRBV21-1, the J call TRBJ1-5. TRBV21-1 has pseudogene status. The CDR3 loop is CASSQGAGANQPQHF. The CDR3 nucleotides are TGTGCCAGCAGCCAAGGGGCGGGAGCCAATCAGCCCCAGCATTTT.